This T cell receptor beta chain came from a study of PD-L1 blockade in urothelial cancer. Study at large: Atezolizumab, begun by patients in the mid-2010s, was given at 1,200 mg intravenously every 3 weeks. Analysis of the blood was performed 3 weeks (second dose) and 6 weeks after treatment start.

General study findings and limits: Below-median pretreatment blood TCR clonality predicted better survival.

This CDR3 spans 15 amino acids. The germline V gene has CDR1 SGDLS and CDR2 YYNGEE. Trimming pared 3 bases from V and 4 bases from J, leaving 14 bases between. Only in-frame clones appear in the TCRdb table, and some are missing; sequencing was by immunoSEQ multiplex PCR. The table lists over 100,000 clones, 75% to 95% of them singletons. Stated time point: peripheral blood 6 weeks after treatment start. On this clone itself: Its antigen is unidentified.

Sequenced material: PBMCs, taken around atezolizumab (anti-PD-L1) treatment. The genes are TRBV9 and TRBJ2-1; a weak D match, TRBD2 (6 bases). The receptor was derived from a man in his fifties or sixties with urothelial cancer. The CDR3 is CASSGGVEGYNEQFF. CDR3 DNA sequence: TGTGCCAGCAGCGGGGGGGTTGAGGGTTACAATGAGCAGTTCTTC.